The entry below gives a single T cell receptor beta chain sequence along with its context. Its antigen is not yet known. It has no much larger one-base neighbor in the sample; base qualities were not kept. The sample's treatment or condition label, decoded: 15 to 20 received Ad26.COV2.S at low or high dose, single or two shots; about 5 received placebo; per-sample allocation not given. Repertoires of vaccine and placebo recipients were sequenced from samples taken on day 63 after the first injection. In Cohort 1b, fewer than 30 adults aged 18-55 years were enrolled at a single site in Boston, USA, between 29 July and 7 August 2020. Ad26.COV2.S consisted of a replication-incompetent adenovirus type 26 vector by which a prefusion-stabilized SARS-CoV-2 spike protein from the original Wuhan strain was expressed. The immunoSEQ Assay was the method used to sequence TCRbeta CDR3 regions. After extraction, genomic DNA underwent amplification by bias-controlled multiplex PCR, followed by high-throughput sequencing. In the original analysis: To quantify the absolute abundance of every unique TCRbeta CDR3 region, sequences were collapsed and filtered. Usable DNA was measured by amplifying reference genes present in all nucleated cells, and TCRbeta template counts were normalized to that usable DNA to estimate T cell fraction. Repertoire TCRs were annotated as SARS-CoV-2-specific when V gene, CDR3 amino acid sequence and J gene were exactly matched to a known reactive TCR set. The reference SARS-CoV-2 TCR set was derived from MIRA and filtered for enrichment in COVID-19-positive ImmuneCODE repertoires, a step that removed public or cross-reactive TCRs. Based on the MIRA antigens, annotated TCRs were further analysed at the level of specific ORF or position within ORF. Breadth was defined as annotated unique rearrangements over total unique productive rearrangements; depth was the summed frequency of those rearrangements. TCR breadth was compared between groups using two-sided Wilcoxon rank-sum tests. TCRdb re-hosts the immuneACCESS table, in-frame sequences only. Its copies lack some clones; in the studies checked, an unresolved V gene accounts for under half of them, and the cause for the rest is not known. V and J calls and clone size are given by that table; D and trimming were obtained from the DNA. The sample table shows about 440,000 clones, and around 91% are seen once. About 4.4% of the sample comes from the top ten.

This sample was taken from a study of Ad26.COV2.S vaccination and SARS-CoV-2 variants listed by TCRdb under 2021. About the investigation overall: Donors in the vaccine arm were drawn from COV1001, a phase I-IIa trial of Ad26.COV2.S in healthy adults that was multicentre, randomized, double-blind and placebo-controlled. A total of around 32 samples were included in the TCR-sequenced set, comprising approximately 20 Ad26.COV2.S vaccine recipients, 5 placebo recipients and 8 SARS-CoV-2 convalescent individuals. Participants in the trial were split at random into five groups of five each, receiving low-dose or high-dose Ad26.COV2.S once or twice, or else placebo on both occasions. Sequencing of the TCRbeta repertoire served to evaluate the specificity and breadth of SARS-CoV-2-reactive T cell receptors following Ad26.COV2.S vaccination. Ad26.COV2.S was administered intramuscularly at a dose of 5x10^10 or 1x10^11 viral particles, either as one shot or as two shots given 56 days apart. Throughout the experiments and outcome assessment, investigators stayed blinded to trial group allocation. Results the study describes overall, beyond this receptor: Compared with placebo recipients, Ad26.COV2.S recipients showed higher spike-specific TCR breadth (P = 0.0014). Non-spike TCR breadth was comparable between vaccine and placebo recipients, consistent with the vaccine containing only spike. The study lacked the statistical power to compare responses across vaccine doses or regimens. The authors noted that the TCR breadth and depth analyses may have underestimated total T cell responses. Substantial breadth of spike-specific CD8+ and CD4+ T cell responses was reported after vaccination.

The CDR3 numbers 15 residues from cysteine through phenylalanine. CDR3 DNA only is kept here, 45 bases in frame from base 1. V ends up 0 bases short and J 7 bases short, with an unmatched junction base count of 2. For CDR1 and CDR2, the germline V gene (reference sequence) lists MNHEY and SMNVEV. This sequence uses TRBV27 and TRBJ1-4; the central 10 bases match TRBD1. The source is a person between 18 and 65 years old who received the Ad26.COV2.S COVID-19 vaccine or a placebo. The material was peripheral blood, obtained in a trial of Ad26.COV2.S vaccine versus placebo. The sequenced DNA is TGTGCCAGCAGTTTATCATGGGACAGGGGTGAAAAACTGTTTTTT. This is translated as CASSLSWDRGEKLFF.